This TCR beta chain was identified during a study of blood T cell repertoires in COVID-19. Looking at the study overall: COVID-19 samples collected from the United States, Italy and Spain covered acute and convalescent phases.

Method: immunoSEQ multiplex PCR; TCRdb's copy keeps in-frame clones and lacks some. The sample comprises hundreds of thousands of clones, approximately 89% of which are singletons, and roughly a tenth rests with the top ten. The age range of participants was about 18 to 95 years, with residence in approximately 25 US areas. Cohort 3 donors were reported recovered after two negative PCRs, clearance, or symptom resolution. With V trimmed by 4 bases and J by 8 bases, 13 bases remained unmatched. This CDR3 has 16 amino acids. Germline CDR1 reads KGHDR; CDR2 reads SFDVKD. This chain joins TRBV24-1 and TRBJ2-1, with 7 bases that match TRBD1. This TCR derives from a woman aged 25-40 years who had recovered from COVID-19. Sequenced input: PBMCs or T cells enriched from blood (not recorded which). As DNA, the CDR3 is TGTGCCACCAGTGACTCACACAGGGGCTTGGATCATGAGCAGTTCTTC. Its protein product is CATSDSHRGLDHEQFF.